The T cell receptor beta chain under discussion was sequenced for a study of vaccination and CD4 T cells after COVID-19. An Oncomine TCR Beta short-read assay was used to sequence the DNA from cultured CD4+ T cells. Genomic DNA was drawn out of CD4+ T cells grown in culture. MiXCR was run by TCRdb on the PCR reads, yielding one entry per CDR3 protein. The sample lists about 20,000 distinct CDR3 sequences, more than 55% occurring once. Comments on this clonotype: Its specificity is not known.

V trimming: 6 bases; J trimming: 0 bases; junction bases outside the gene matches: 12. This CDR3 comprises 19 residues. From germline, CDR1 is DFQATT and CDR2 SNEGSKA (reference sequence). The sample's treatment: approximately 9-day PBMC culture with coronavirus spike peptide pools or control peptides (ViraFEST assay). Sequenced: CD4+ T cells from blood, cultured in vitro. The V and J genes are TRBV20-1 and TRBJ2-1; TRBD2 aligns across 15 bases. This TCR derives from a human donor who had recovered from COVID-19. For the CDR3, the DNA is TGCAGTGCCAACGTCTGGACTAGCGGGGGGGACCTCTCCTACAATGAGCAGTTCTTC. Translated, it gives CSANVWTSGGDLSYNEQFF.